Following are 7 T cell receptor beta chains from one sample sequenced in a study of beta chain features in type 1 diabetes. Sequencing targeted expressed TCRB transcripts, as all isolated RNA had been reverse transcribed. Generated by immunoSEQ multiplex PCR, the TCRdb table keeps only in-frame clones and is missing some. The sample has 330,000 or so clones; 13% to 15% are singletons. Sequencing was done on a sample of central memory CD4+ T cells from blood. The source of these receptors is a man aged 25 to 40 in good health.

Ten or more counts support this clone. The CDR3 DNA follows: TGTGCCAGCAGTTACCGGGACAGAAGGGGCTATGGCTACACCTTC. As protein: CASSYRDRRGYGYTF. The rearrangement links TRBV6-5 to TRBJ1-2, with TRBD1 matching 7 bases. CDR1 is MNHEY and CDR2 is SVGAGI in the germline V gene. J lost 4 bases, V lost 2 bases, and 7 bases had no gene match. The CDR3 is 15 residues long.

The chain combines TRBV14 with TRBJ1-1, with D possibly being TRBD1 (6 bases). Looked up from germline, CDR1 is SGHDN and CDR2 is FVKESK. The CDR3 consists of 16 residues. Trimming left V 4 bases short and J 0 bases short, with 15 bases between. CDR3 in amino acids: CASSPRGAAMNTEAFF. DNA for the CDR3: TGTGCCAGCAGCCCTCGGGGGGCAGCTATGAACACTGAAGCTTTCTTT.

CDR3 in amino acids: CASQPGDSPLHF. CDR3 bases: TGTGCCAGCCAACCAGGGGATTCACCCCTCCACTTT. The V gene is TRBV6-1, the J gene TRBJ1-6; a possible D gene is TRBD1 (6 bases). Germline-derived CDR1 and CDR2 are MNHNS and SASEGT. The V end was cut by 8 bases, the J end by 8 bases, with 10 bases between. This CDR3 is 12 amino acids long.

This chain links TRBV5-1 with TRBJ2-2, with D possibly matching TRBD1 (5 bases). V lost 4 bases and J lost 0, with 13 bases in between. This CDR3 region has 16 residues. Germline loops: CDR1 SGHRS, CDR2 YFSETQ. Here the CDR3 reads CASSHRFYSNTGELFF. The CDR3, as DNA: TGCGCCAGCAGCCACAGGTTTTACTCGAACACCGGGGAGCTGTTTTTT.

This chain joins TRBV5-1 and TRBJ1-6; D is possibly TRBD1 (5 bases). Trimming removed 0 bases from V and 5 bases from J, with 9 bases in between. Germline values: CDR1 SGHRS, CDR2 YFSETQ. The CDR3 runs 15 residues. CDR3 sequence reads: CASSLAGRNNSPLHF. The CDR3 DNA reads as TGCGCCAGCAGCTTGGCAGGGAGGAATAATTCACCCCTCCACTTT.

This clone was seen more than once but under ten times. This probably arose from a read error, given a far larger clone one base away. The rearrangement links TRBV11-2 to TRBJ1-1; no clear D gene. The V end was cut by 5 bases, the J end by 2 bases, with 3 bases between. The length of the CDR3 is 11 residues. Looked up from germline, CDR1 is SGHAT and CDR2 is FQNNGV. The CDR3 DNA sequence: TGTGCCAGCAGCCATAACACTGAAGCTTTCTTT. Its translation: CASSHNTEAFF.

This clone was counted between two and nine times. V usage is TRBV10-3 and J usage is TRBJ2-2, with D perhaps TRBD2 (6 bases). The CDR3 loop spans 15 amino acids. V was trimmed by 8 bases and J by 5 bases, leaving 18 bases between them. The germline CDR1 and CDR2 sequences are ENHRY and SYGVKD. The CDR3 region is CAIGGSGFSTGELFF. CDR3 nucleotides: TGTGCCATCGGGGGGTCGGGGTTTTCGACCGGGGAGCTGTTTTTT.